Listed below are T cell receptor beta chains from one sample, sequenced in a study of cytomegalovirus exposure and HLA in healthy donors. The data were produced by immunoSEQ multiplex PCR, yet TCRdb's version contains in-frame clones alone and is incomplete. There are about 130,000 clones in the sample; about 84% occur only once, and more than 0.9% lies in the top ten. Sequencing was done on a sample of PBMCs. These receptors originate from a boy aged 10-17 years in good health and CMV-seronegative. CDR3s include the opening cysteine and the closing phenylalanine or tryptophan. D genes are given only for firm matches. Clone size appears in some rows only: once, few, many, or a class for an expanded clone.

J,size,V,D,CDR3,DNA
TRBJ2-1,once,TRBV4-3,TRBD1,CASSLGDRGRDEQFF,TGCGCCAGCAGCCTGGGGGACAGGGGCAGAGATGAGCAGTTCTTC
TRBJ2-1,NA,TRBV21-1,NA,CASGQGLAGAWEQFF,TGTGCCAGCGGCCAGGGACTAGCGGGAGCGTGGGAGCAGTTCTTC
TRBJ1-2,once,TRBV29-1,NA,CSVITGHTFYGYTF,TGCAGCGTTATCACAGGGCATACTTTCTATGGCTACACCTTC
TRBJ2-7,NA,TRBV27,TRBD2,CASRHYPGLAGVYEQYF,TGTGCCAGCAGACACTATCCTGGACTAGCGGGAGTATACGAGCAGTACTTC
TRBJ2-7,once,TRBV7-2,TRBD2,CASSLRGGEYEQYF,TGTGCCAGCAGCTTGCGGGGGGGAGAGTACGAGCAGTACTTC
TRBJ2-1,once,TRBV30,NA,CAWSMSVLEQFF,TGTGCCTGGAGTATGAGCGTCTTGGAGCAGTTCTTC
TRBJ2-2,few,TRBV6-5,TRBD2,CASSFPAGENTGELFF,TGTGCCAGCAGTTTCCCAGCGGGAGAGAACACCGGGGAGCTGTTTTTT
TRBJ1-5,NA,TRBV6-1,TRBD1,CASRGQGNQPQHF,TGTGCCAGCAGGGGACAGGGCAATCAGCCCCAGCATTTT
TRBJ2-1,NA,TRBV2,NA,CASSALLVMSSYNEQFF,TGTGCCAGCAGTGCCCTCCTAGTCATGAGCTCCTACAATGAGCAGTTCTTC
TRBJ2-1,NA,TRBV4-3,TRBD1,CASSQGTGVSNEQFF,TGCGCCAGCAGCCAGGGGACAGGGGTTTCCAATGAGCAGTTCTTC
TRBJ1-1,few,TRBV5-4,TRBD1,CASSFTGGTEAFF,TGTGCCAGCAGCTTTACAGGGGGGACTGAAGCTTTCTTT
TRBJ2-2,NA,TRBV30,TRBD2,CAWSASTSGTGELFF,TGTGCCTGGAGTGCCTCCACTAGCGGCACCGGGGAGCTGTTTTTT
TRBJ2-7,once,TRBV9,TRBD1,CASSVGGQGVSYEQYF,TGTGCCAGCAGCGTAGGGGGACAGGGGGTGTCCTACGAGCAGTACTTC
TRBJ2-7,NA,TRBV5-1,NA,CASSPRSGYYEQYF,TGCGCCAGCAGCCCCCGGTCCGGGTACTACGAGCAGTACTTC
TRBJ2-7,NA,TRBV7-2,TRBD1,CASSSPRGQGEYEQYF,TGTGCCAGCAGCTCCCCTCGGGGACAGGGAGAATACGAGCAGTACTTC
TRBJ1-2,NA,TRBV30,NA,CAWTFPDSPNYGYTF,TGTGCCTGGACCTTCCCGGACAGCCCCAACTATGGCTACACCTTC
TRBJ2-7,NA,TRBV19,TRBD1,CASSGQGAAYEQYF,TGTGCCAGTAGTGGACAGGGCGCGGCCTACGAGCAGTACTTC
TRBJ2-3,few,TRBV4-3,NA,CASSQESPDTQYF,TGCGCCAGCAGCCAAGAGAGCCCAGATACGCAGTATTTT
TRBJ2-6,NA,TRBV30,NA,CAWSVGGGNVLTF,TGTGCCTGGAGTGTCGGGGGAGGCAACGTCCTGACTTTC
TRBJ1-6,NA,TRBV27,NA,CASTTDGNNSPLHF,TGTGCCAGCACCACGGACGGGAATAATTCACCCCTCCACTTT
TRBJ1-4,NA,TRBV5-6,NA,CASSLREPPFEKLFF,TGTGCCAGCAGCCTCCGGGAGCCGCCTTTTGAAAAACTGTTTTTT
TRBJ2-5,NA,TRBV5-6,TRBD1,CASSLAVTGEETQYF,TGTGCCAGCAGCTTGGCCGTGACAGGGGAAGAGACCCAGTACTTC
TRBJ2-7,NA,TRBV2,TRBD1,CASSEARGNLGPYEQYF,TGTGCCAGCAGTGAAGCCAGGGGGAATTTAGGGCCCTACGAGCAGTACTTC
TRBJ1-5,NA,TRBV6-5,NA,CASSPFEAQPQHF,TGTGCCAGCAGCCCTTTTGAGGCTCAGCCCCAGCATTTT
TRBJ2-2,few,TRBV2,NA,CASSVSGAVTGELFF,TGTGCCAGCAGTGTTTCGGGAGCGGTCACCGGGGAGCTGTTTTTT
TRBJ2-7,NA,TRBV6-4,TRBD2,CASRASGEVSYEQYF,TGTGCCAGCAGAGCCAGCGGGGAAGTGTCCTACGAGCAGTACTTC
TRBJ1-2,NA,TRBV6-1,NA,CASSESTGPWGYTF,TGTGCCAGCAGCGAATCCACAGGGCCTTGGGGCTACACCTTC
TRBJ2-5,NA,TRBV27,NA,CASSPLARETQYF,TGTGCCAGCAGTCCCCTAGCGAGAGAGACCCAGTACTTC
TRBJ2-1,NA,TRBV7-9,TRBD2,CASSLELAFEQFF,TGTGCCAGCAGCTTAGAACTAGCGTTTGAGCAGTTCTTC
TRBJ2-3,once,TRBV5-1,NA,CASSLERETDTQYF,TGCGCCAGCAGCTTGGAACGGGAGACAGATACGCAGTATTTT
TRBJ2-3,NA,TRBV30,TRBD2,CAWSDSGRRSTDTQYF,TGTGCCTGGAGTGATAGCGGGAGACGGAGCACAGATACGCAGTATTTT
TRBJ2-1,NA,TRBV2,NA,CASSVAEGPYNEQFF,TGTGCCAGCAGTGTAGCGGAGGGGCCCTACAATGAGCAGTTCTTC
TRBJ1-1,NA,TRBV21-1,NA,CASSNIRRQIPTEAFF,TGTGCCAGCAGCAACATCCGGAGACAGATACCCACTGAAGCTTTCTTT
TRBJ2-1,NA,TRBV6-4,TRBD2,CASSGRSGRARNEQFF,TGTGCCAGCAGTGGAAGAAGCGGGAGGGCGCGTAATGAGCAGTTCTTC
TRBJ1-5,NA,TRBV4-2,TRBD1,CASSRNGDRPPQPQHF,TGTGCCAGCAGCCGGAACGGGGACAGGCCCCCTCAGCCCCAGCATTTT
TRBJ1-2,NA,TRBV27,NA,CASSAIRDSSSPYGYTF,TGTGCCAGCAGTGCCATCCGGGACTCCAGTTCCCCCTATGGCTACACCTTC
TRBJ1-3,NA,TRBV4-2,TRBD1,CASSQFQGAEGNTIYF,TGTGCCAGCAGCCAATTCCAGGGGGCGGAAGGAAACACCATATATTTT
TRBJ2-7,NA,TRBV5-1,NA,CASRHLPSSYEQYF,TGCGCCAGCAGACACCTGCCTTCTTCCTACGAGCAGTACTTC
TRBJ1-4,few,TRBV16,TRBD1,CASSRYGQGWTSNEKLFF,TGTGCCAGCAGCCGCTACGGACAGGGATGGACGTCCAATGAAAAACTGTTTTTT
TRBJ1-1,few,TRBV6-5,TRBD1,CASREPGTGRTEAFF,TGTGCCAGCAGAGAACCCGGGACAGGGCGGACTGAAGCTTTCTTT